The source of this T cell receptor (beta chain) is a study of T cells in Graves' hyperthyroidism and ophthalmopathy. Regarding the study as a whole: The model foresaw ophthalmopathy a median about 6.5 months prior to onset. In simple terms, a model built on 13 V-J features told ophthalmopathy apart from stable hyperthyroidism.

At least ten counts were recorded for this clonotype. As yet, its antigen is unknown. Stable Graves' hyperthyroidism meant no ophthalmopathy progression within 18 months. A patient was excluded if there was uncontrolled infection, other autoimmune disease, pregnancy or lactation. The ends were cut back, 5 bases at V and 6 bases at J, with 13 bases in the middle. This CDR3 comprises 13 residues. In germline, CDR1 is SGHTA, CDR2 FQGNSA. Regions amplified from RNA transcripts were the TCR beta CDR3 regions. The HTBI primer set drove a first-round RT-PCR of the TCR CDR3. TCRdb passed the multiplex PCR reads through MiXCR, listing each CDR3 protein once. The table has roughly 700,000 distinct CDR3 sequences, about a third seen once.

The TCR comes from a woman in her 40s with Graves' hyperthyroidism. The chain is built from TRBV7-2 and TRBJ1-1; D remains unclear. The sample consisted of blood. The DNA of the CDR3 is TGTGCCAGCAGCGTCAAGGTGGCAGCTGAAGCTTTCTTT. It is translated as CASSVKVAAEAFF.